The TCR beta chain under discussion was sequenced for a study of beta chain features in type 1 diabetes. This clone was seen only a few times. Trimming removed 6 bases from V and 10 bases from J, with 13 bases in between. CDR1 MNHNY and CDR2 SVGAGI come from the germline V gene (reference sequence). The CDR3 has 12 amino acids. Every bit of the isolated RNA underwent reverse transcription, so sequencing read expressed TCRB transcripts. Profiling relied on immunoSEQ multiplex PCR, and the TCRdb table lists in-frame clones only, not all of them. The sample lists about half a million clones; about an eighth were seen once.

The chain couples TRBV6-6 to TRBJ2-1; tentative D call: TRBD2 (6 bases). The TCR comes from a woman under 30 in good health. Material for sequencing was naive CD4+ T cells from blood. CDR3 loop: CASSLKGGEQFF. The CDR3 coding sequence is TGTGCCAGCAGCCTCAAGGGAGGCGAGCAGTTCTTC.